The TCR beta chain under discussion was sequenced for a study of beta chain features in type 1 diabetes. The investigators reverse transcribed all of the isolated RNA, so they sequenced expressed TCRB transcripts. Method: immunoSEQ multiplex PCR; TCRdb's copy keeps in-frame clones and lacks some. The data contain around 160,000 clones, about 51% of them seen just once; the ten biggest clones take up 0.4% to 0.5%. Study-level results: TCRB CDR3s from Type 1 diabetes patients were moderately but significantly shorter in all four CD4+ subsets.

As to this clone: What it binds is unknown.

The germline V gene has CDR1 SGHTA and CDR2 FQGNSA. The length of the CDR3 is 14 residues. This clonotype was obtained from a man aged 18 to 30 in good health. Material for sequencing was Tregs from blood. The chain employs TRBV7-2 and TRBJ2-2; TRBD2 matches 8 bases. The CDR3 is CASTAGGYTGELFF. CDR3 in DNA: TGTGCTTCCACGGCGGGGGGATACACCGGGGAGCTGTTTTTT.